These T cell receptor beta chains were read from a single sample in a study of blood T cells in healthy people across ages. TCRdb re-derived calls from the 5' RACE reads in MiXCR, one entry per CDR3 protein. The sample lists under 2,000,000 distinct CDR3 sequences; approximately 50% were seen once. Source material: blood. These receptors all stem from a woman aged 40 to 50 in good health. Each CDR3 is given with its conserved first and last residue. Fields, in order: V gene, clone size, CDR3 length, D gene, J gene, CDR3 protein, CDR3 DNA. The D gene is left open where the match is weak. For some rows the clone size is stated as once, few or many, or as a class when expanded; others skip it.

v_gene: TRBV6-1; abundance: many; len: 13; d_gene: NA; j_gene: TRBJ2-7; CDR3aa: CASNGGRDYEQYF; CDR3nt: TGTGCCAGCAACGGAGGCAGGGACTACGAGCAGTACTTC
v_gene: TRBV5-1; abundance: NA; len: 13; d_gene: NA; j_gene: TRBJ2-5; CDR3aa: CASRGDRVETQYF; CDR3nt: TGCGCCAGCAGAGGCGACCGGGTAGAGACCCAGTACTTC
v_gene: TRBV6-2/TRBV6-3; abundance: NA; len: 15; d_gene: NA; j_gene: TRBJ2-4; CDR3aa: CASSYSSGSLNIQYF; CDR3nt: TGTGCCAGCAGTTACAGCTCTGGGTCCTTAAACATTCAGTACTTC
v_gene: TRBV5-1; abundance: few; len: 14; d_gene: NA; j_gene: TRBJ2-5; CDR3aa: CASLRGQGSGTQYF; CDR3nt: TGCGCCAGCCTCCGTGGTCAGGGGTCGGGGACCCAGTACTTC
v_gene: TRBV2; abundance: NA; len: 16; d_gene: NA; j_gene: TRBJ2-5; CDR3aa: CASTDSPRQYQETQYF; CDR3nt: TGTGCCAGCACTGATTCTCCCCGTCAGTACCAAGAGACCCAGTACTTC
v_gene: TRBV24-1; abundance: NA; len: 16; d_gene: TRBD2; j_gene: TRBJ2-7; CDR3aa: CATAMGGGHSYNEQYF; CDR3nt: TGTGCCACTGCCATGGGCGGGGGGCACTCCTACAATGAGCAGTACTTC
v_gene: TRBV20-1; abundance: few; len: 14; d_gene: TRBD1; j_gene: TRBJ1-2; CDR3aa: CSARDVDRNYGYTF; CDR3nt: TGCAGTGCTAGAGATGTGGACAGGAACTATGGCTACACCTTC
v_gene: TRBV7-2; abundance: many; len: 14; d_gene: NA; j_gene: TRBJ2-7; CDR3aa: CASSLTGQTYEQYF; CDR3nt: TGTGCCAGCAGCCTAACAGGACAGACCTACGAGCAGTACTTC
v_gene: TRBV18; abundance: NA; len: 14; d_gene: NA; j_gene: TRBJ1-2; CDR3aa: CASSPPQGGGGYTF; CDR3nt: TGTGCCAGCTCACCGCCACAGGGAGGAGGTGGCTACACCTTC
v_gene: TRBV7-9; abundance: NA; len: 16; d_gene: NA; j_gene: TRBJ2-5; CDR3aa: CASSLVDWAGQETQYF; CDR3nt: TGTGCCAGCAGCTTAGTTGACTGGGCAGGGCAAGAGACCCAGTACTTC